Presented here are 25 T cell receptor beta chains from one specimen sequenced in a study of blood T cell repertoires in COVID-19. Measured with immunoSEQ multiplex PCR; TCRdb has only the in-frame clones, and not every one. The sample has a few hundred thousand clones, 88% seen once. The sequencing input was PBMCs or T cells enriched from blood (not recorded which). These receptors all stem from a woman between 45 and 60 years old who had recovered from COVID-19.

This clone was observed a single time. V and J are TRBV2 and TRBJ1-3, with 9 nucleotides matching TRBD1. The CDR3 spans 15 residues. J was trimmed by 4 bases and V by 6 bases; bases with no gene match: 7. Germline CDR1 and CDR2: SNHLY and FYNNEI. CDR3 residues: CASRGGTGSGNTIYF. The CDR3 DNA reads as TGTGCCAGCAGAGGAGGGACAGGGAGCGGAAACACCATATATTTT.

This chain uses TRBV9 with TRBJ2-1, with 9 bases matching TRBD2. Per the germline V gene, CDR1 is SGDLS and CDR2 is YYNGEE. V dropped 3 bases and J dropped 7; count of bases not matched to a gene: 14. This CDR3 has 17 residues. The CDR3 reads CASSGTPKTSGGNEQFF. DNA for the CDR3: TGTGCCAGCAGCGGCACCCCCAAGACTAGCGGTGGGAATGAGCAGTTCTTC.

The chain couples TRBV7-2 to TRBJ2-7; D is unclear. V was trimmed by 5 bases and J by 4 bases, leaving 9 bases between them. This CDR3 region has 12 residues. Germline loops: CDR1 SGHTA, CDR2 FQGNSA. CDR3 amino acids: CASSGYSYEQYF. CDR3 nucleotides: TGTGCCAGCAGCGGGTACAGTTACGAGCAGTACTTC. Combining the CDR3 with reference TRBV7-2 and TRBJ2-7 gives the whole variable domain GAGVSQSPSNKVTEKGKDVELRCDPISGHTALYWYRQSLGQGLEFLIYFQGNSAPDKSGLPSDRFSAERTGGSVSTLTIQRTQQEDSAVYLCASSGYSYEQYFGPGTRLTVT.

The chain uses TRBV30 and TRBJ2-7; 8 bases fit TRBD1. The CDR3 runs to 14 residues. CDR1 and CDR2 from the germline V gene are GTSNPN and SVGIG (reference sequence). V lost 2 bases, J lost 4 bases, and 7 bases stayed unmatched. CDR3 coding DNA: TGTGCCTGGAGTTACGGGACAGGTAGGTACGAGCAGTACTTC. Amino acids: CAWSYGTGRYEQYF.

This sequence joins TRBV28 and TRBJ1-3, with D perhaps TRBD1 (6 bases). Germline lookup yields CDR1 MDHEN and CDR2 SYDVKM. The CDR3 spans 15 residues. The germline V and J ends were trimmed by 3 bases and 2 bases, with 11 bases remaining between them. The CDR3 protein is CASSFGTSPGNTIYF. CDR3 bases: TGTGCCAGCAGTTTCGGGACATCTCCTGGAAACACCATATATTTT. The full variable domain, rest sourced from reference TRBV28 and TRBJ1-3, is DVKVTQSSRYLVKRTGEKVFLECVQDMDHENMFWYRQDPGLGLRLIYFSYDVKMKEKGDIPEGYSVSREKKERFSLILESASTNQTSMYLCASSFGTSPGNTIYFGEGSWLTVV.

V and J are TRBV9 and TRBJ2-1; TRBD2 matches at 7 bases. The CDR3 has 16 residues. V lost 5 bases, J lost 6 bases, and 14 bases stayed unmatched. Germline CDR1 reads SGDLS; CDR2 reads YYNGEE. The CDR3 loop reads CASSNLGRADLNEQFF. The CDR3 nucleotides read TGTGCCAGCAGTAACCTTGGGAGGGCCGATCTCAATGAGCAGTTCTTC.

The chain couples TRBV5-5 to TRBJ2-7; D is perhaps TRBD1 (5 bases). Germline values: CDR1 SGHKS, CDR2 YYEKEE (reference sequence). Trimming left V 5 bases short and J 1 base short, with 22 bases between. The CDR3 totals 17 residues. Here the CDR3 reads CASSLRNPVRDSYEQYF. CDR3 DNA sequence: TGTGCCAGCAGTCTCCGCAACCCTGTCAGGGATTCCTACGAGCAGTACTTC.

This chain uses TRBV4-3 with TRBJ2-7; 7 bases are shared with TRBD1. The CDR3 is made up of 14 amino acids. Trimming at V came to 2 bases and at J to 4 bases, leaving 5 bases not matched to a gene. Per the germline V gene, CDR1 is LGHNA and CDR2 is YSLEER. CDR3 in DNA: TGCGCCAGCAGCCAATCCGACAGGGAATACGAGCAGTACTTC. This codes for CASSQSDREYEQYF.

This chain links TRBV5-4 with TRBJ1-1; the match to TRBD1 covers 7 bases. The CDR3 consists of 15 residues. Germline CDR1 SGHNT, CDR2 YYREEE (reference sequence). Unmatched junction bases numbered 6, after V lost 4 bases and J lost 0 bases. For the CDR3, the DNA is TGTGCCAGCAGCAAAGGACAGGATTTGAACACTGAAGCTTTCTTT. Residues: CASSKGQDLNTEAFF.

This clone was recorded only once. The chain links TRBV5-1 to TRBJ2-2, with 7 positions matching TRBD1. This CDR3 spans 15 amino acids. Germline values: CDR1 SGHRS, CDR2 YFSETQ. The V and J ends lost 2 bases and 3 bases, in that order; junction bases with no gene match: 4. The CDR3 DNA reads TGCGCCAGCAGCTTAACAGGGACAGACACCGGGGAGCTGTTTTTT. It encodes CASSLTGTDTGELFF.

The chain has TRBV4-2 and TRBJ2-1; tentatively, D is TRBD2 (5 bases). Trimming cost V 5 bases and J 6 bases, with 14 bases left between them. The CDR3 length is 14 residues. Germline CDR1 reads LGHNA; CDR2 reads YNFKEQ. CDR3 nucleotide sequence: TGTGCCAGCAGCTCCTCCGGGGTACTCAATGAGCAGTTCTTC. It is translated as CASSSSGVLNEQFF.

The gene calls are TRBV28 and TRBJ1-2; D may be TRBD1 (6 bases). Germline values: CDR1 MDHEN, CDR2 SYDVKM. This CDR3 is built from 16 residues. Deletions cut 2 bases from V and 0 bases from J, with 13 bases between. The CDR3 DNA is TGTGCCAGCAGTTTACTTGGGGGCCTAGCTAACTATGGCTACACCTTC. Protein: CASSLLGGLANYGYTF.

The chain joins TRBV3-1 (or the pseudogene TRBV3-2) to TRBJ2-3, with TRBD2 as a possible D gene (5 bases). This CDR3 has 17 amino acids. V was trimmed by 0 bases and J by 0 bases, leaving 13 bases between them. Germline values: CDR1 LGHDT, CDR2 YNNKEL (reference sequence). The CDR3 DNA follows: TGTGCCAGCAGCCAAGAGAAGGAGGACGGCAGCACAGATACGCAGTATTTT. Its protein product is CASSQEKEDGSTDTQYF.

The V gene is TRBV5-1, the J gene TRBJ2-7; 7 positions match TRBD1. With V trimmed by 6 bases and J by 1 base, 7 bases remained unmatched. The CDR3 has 14 amino acids. CDR1 and CDR2 (germline): SGHRS, YFSETQ. The CDR3 region has the DNA TGCGCCAGCATGGGACAGCCAAGTTCCTACGAGCAGTACTTC. Protein: CASMGQPSSYEQYF.

V is TRBV2 and J is TRBJ1-6; no clear D gene. V lost 6 bases and J lost 10, with 16 bases in between. Germline V CDR1 and CDR2: SNHLY, FYNNEI. This CDR3 spans 14 amino acids. This CDR3 is CASRAVISVSPLHF. The CDR3 DNA reads TGTGCCAGCAGGGCGGTCATCAGTGTCTCACCCCTCCACTTT.

V gene TRBV7-2 combines with J gene TRBJ1-3; 10 nucleotides match TRBD1. Germline CDR1 reads SGHTA; CDR2 reads FQGNSA. Losses at the gene ends were 5 bases for V and 4 bases for J; bases not matched to a gene: 5. The CDR3 extends over 15 amino acids. The CDR3 spells CASSLTGGSGNTIYF. The CDR3 DNA is TGTGCCAGCAGCCTGACAGGGGGCAGCGGAAACACCATATATTTT.

The chain links TRBV6-6 to TRBJ1-2; TRBD1 matches 7 bases. CDR1 is MNHNY, CDR2 SVGAGI, per germline (reference sequence). The CDR3 contains 12 residues. The V and J ends lost 6 bases and 8 bases, in that order; junction bases with no gene match: 6. The DNA of the CDR3 is TGTGCCAGCAGGACAGGGCCCTACGGCTACACCTTC. Protein: CASRTGPYGYTF.

The chain couples TRBV19 to TRBJ2-2; TRBD1 might be the D (6 bases). The CDR3 runs to 13 residues. Germline CDR1 LNHDA, CDR2 SQIVND (reference sequence). Trimming cost V 7 bases and J 6 bases, with 12 bases left between them. The CDR3 sequence: CASISTGSGELFF. CDR3 DNA sequence: TGTGCCAGTATCTCAACAGGGTCCGGGGAGCTGTTTTTT.

This rearrangement joins TRBV11-3 to TRBJ2-1; 10 bases match TRBD2. Trimming at V came to 0 bases and at J to 8 bases, leaving 28 bases not matched to a gene. CDR3 length: 23 residues. Germline loops: CDR1 SGHNT, CDR2 YENEEA. The CDR3 DNA reads as TGTGCCAGCAGCTTAGAAGGTTCTGGACTAGCGGAGCATCAGCCCTTTCCTATGGATGAGCAGTTCTTC. Translating it yields CASSLEGSGLAEHQPFPMDEQFF.

The CDR3 DNA follows: TGTGCCAGCAGCCAAGAGTCGCGGGTATCTGCTGGCTACACCTTC. Amino acid sequence: CASSQESRVSAGYTF. The genes are TRBV4-2 and TRBJ1-2, with D uncertain. This CDR3 comprises 15 residues. The germline gives CDR1 LGHNA, CDR2 YNFKEQ. V was clipped by 0 bases and J by 7 bases, with 15 bases between them.

This chain connects TRBV2 to TRBJ1-2; no clear D. This CDR3 is built from 12 residues. From germline, CDR1 is SNHLY and CDR2 FYNNEI. Trimming took off 1 base at V and 5 bases at J, with 5 bases between the two ends. The CDR3 loop is CASSEGGYGYTF. The CDR3 DNA sequence: TGTGCCAGCAGTGAAGGAGGGTATGGCTACACCTTC.

V is TRBV28 and J is TRBJ1-2; D may be TRBD1 (5 bases). The CDR3 has 13 amino acids. The V end was cut by 8 bases, the J end by 3 bases, with 13 bases between. Germline V gene sequence: CDR1 MDHEN, CDR2 SYDVKM. The CDR3 here is CASLGGEDYGYTF. DNA for the CDR3: TGTGCCAGCCTGGGGGGAGAGGACTATGGCTACACCTTC.

In its sample, this clone was seen once. This chain uses TRBV12-5 with TRBJ2-1; TRBD2 matches 12 bases. V was pared by 1 base and J by 4 bases, with 14 bases of the junction left unmatched. Germline V CDR1 and CDR2: LGHNT, FRNRAP. The CDR3 is made up of 20 amino acids. The CDR3 sequence is CASGLAPPTSGSREYNEQFF. The CDR3 coding sequence is TGTGCTAGTGGTTTGGCTCCCCCGACTAGCGGGAGCCGAGAGTACAATGAGCAGTTCTTC.

The chain recombines TRBV19 with TRBJ1-2; possibly TRBD1 for D (6 bases). This CDR3 is built from 13 residues. Germline V lookup: CDR1 LNHDA, CDR2 SQIVND (reference sequence). V was trimmed by 3 bases and J by 8 bases, leaving 13 bases between them. In nucleotides, the CDR3 is TGTGCCAGTAGTATTACAGGGTCTCGGGGCTACACCTTC. This sequence encodes CASSITGSRGYTF.

A single count supports this clone. The chain links TRBV10-1 to TRBJ1-2, with D uncertain. Trimming took 4 bases from V and 3 from J, leaving 9 bases between them. The germline V gene encodes CDR1 WNHNN and CDR2 SYGVQD (reference sequence). This CDR3 spans 13 amino acids. CDR3 nucleotides: TGCGCCAGCAGTGCTGACACCGACTATGGCTACACCTTC. As protein: CASSADTDYGYTF.